This TCR beta chain was recorded in a study of technical replicates of blood from a few donors. Germline assignment: CDR1 MGHRA and CDR2 YSYEKL. Unmatched junction bases numbered 7, after V lost 1 base and J lost 4 bases. The CDR3 sequence is 16 residues long. Libraries were prepared by immunoSEQ multiplex PCR; TCRdb keeps only in-frame clonotypes and omits some of them. The table shows nearly 90,000 clones, with 95% occurring only once. The chain joins TRBV4-1 to TRBJ2-7; TRBD2 matches 10 bases. This TCR was recovered from a human donor in good health. The sample comprised T cells isolated from PBMCs. In DNA form, the CDR3 reads TGCGCCAGCAGCCAAGTATCTAGCGGGAGTCTGTACGAGCAGTACTTC. This codes for CASSQVSSGSLYEQYF.